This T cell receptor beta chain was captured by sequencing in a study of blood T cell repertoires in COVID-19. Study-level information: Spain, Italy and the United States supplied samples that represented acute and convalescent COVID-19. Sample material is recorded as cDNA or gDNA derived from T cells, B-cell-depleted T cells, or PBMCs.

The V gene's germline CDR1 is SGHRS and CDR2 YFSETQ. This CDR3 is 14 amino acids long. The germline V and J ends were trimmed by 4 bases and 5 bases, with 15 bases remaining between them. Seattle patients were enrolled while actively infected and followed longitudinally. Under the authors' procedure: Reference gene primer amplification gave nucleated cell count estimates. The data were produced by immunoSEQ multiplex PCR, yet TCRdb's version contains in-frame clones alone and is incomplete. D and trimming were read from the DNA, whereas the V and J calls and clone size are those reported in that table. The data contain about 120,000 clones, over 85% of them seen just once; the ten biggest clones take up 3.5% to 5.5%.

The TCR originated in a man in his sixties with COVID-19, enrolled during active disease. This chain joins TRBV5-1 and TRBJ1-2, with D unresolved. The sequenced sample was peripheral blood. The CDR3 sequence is CASSRTEDGYGYTF. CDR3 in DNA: TGCGCCAGCAGCCGCACAGAAGATGGGTATGGCTACACCTTC.